This T cell receptor beta chain was retrieved from a study of T cell repertoires in cytomegalovirus infection. About the study: CMV epitopes that were recently identified and HLA-C-restricted were used alongside well-studied HLA-B-restricted ones.

Study-wide points: HLA-C-restricted, CMV-specific TCR beta clonotypes were dominant ex vivo. Public TCR beta family frequency separated CMV-and-HLA carriers, including in an independent cohort.

This CDR3 is built from 14 residues. Trimming removed 5 bases at V and 1 base at J, with 11 bases between. TCRdb re-called the reads with MiXCR, one entry per CDR3 protein. The profile shows some 500,000 distinct CDR3 sequences, 33% of them singletons. This clonotype appeared a few times. The antigen is not known. The chain links TRBV12-3 or TRBV12-4 to TRBJ2-5, with D possibly TRBD1 on 6 matching bases. Specimen: cultured PBMCs, collected from culture after CMV antigen stimulation. The origin of this receptor is a human donor in good health (CMV status not recorded). Some clones in this sample may be carry-over from other donors' samples. The CDR3: CASSPGQFQETQYF. The CDR3 region has the DNA TGTGCCAGCAGTCCCGGACAGTTCCAAGAGACCCAGTACTTC.